These 10 T cell receptor beta chains came from one sample sequenced in a study of PD-1 blockade in classical Hodgkin lymphoma. Brentuximab vedotin exposure varied among the patients, all of whom had relapsed after autologous stem cell transplantation. Purified CD4+ T cells were obtained from thawed PBMCs through magnetic negative selection. Here immunoSEQ multiplex PCR was the method, and the copy in TCRdb shows in-frame clones only, minus some. The sample lists roughly 12,000 clones, approximately 87% occurring once. The input for sequencing was CD4+ T cells from blood, taken at baseline. These receptors came from a human donor with classical Hodgkin lymphoma.

The gene calls are TRBV9 and TRBJ2-3; possible D gene TRBD2, 5 bases. CDR3 length equals 15 residues. The germline V gene has CDR1 SGDLS and CDR2 YYNGEE. V lost 3 bases to trimming and J lost 5 bases, with 16 bases between them. CDR3 bases: TGTGCCAGCAGCGCCTCGACTACCCCCAGAGATACGCAGTATTTT. It is translated as CASSASTTPRDTQYF. The variable domain in full, with the rest retrieved from reference TRBV9 and TRBJ2-3, is DSGVTQTPKHLITATGQRVTLRCSPRSGDLSVYWYQQSLDQGLQFLIQYYNGEERAKGNILERFSAQQFPDLHSELNLSSLELGDSALYFCASSASTTPRDTQYFGPGTRLTVL.

J is TRBJ2-5 and V is TRBV11-2, with D perhaps TRBD2 (5 bases). From germline, CDR1 is SGHAT and CDR2 FQNNGV. The germline V and J ends were trimmed by 1 base and 3 bases, with 9 bases remaining between them. The CDR3 spans 14 residues. CDR3 coding DNA: TGTGCCAGCAGCTTAGGGAGGCGAGAAGAGACCCAGTACTTC. This sequence encodes CASSLGRREETQYF. Based on the CDR3 plus reference TRBV11-2 and TRBJ2-5, the full variable domain is EAGVAQSPRYKIIEKRQSVAFWCNPISGHATLYWYQQILGQGPKLLIQFQNNGVVDDSQLPKDRFSAERLKGVDSTLKIQPAKLEDSAVYLCASSLGRREETQYFGPGTRLLVL.

The genes are TRBV10-3 and TRBJ2-7, with D maybe TRBD1 (6 bases). The V gene lost 6 bases and the J gene lost 0 bases, with 12 bases spanning the gap. This CDR3 is 14 amino acids long. The germline V gene has CDR1 ENHRY and CDR2 SYGVKD. The DNA of the CDR3 is TGTGCCATCAGCCGGGACATTGTCTCCTACGAGCAGTACTTC. Its protein is CAISRDIVSYEQYF.

The rearrangement joins TRBV5-5 to TRBJ2-1; possibly TRBD1 for D (6 bases). This CDR3 is built from 15 residues. From germline, CDR1 is SGHKS and CDR2 YYEKEE (reference sequence). V lost 1 base and J 5 bases, leaving 13 bases between the germline ends. Written as DNA, the CDR3 is TGTGCCAGCAGCTTGCTAGACAGGACGGACAATGAGCAGTTCTTC. Translating gives CASSLLDRTDNEQFF.

The table lists this clone with a few counts. The V and J genes are TRBV6-5 and TRBJ2-7; D may be TRBD1 or TRBD2 (5 bases each). The germline V and J ends were trimmed by 6 bases and 5 bases, with 8 bases remaining between them. CDR3 size: 11 residues. Germline CDR1 is MNHEY and CDR2 is SVGAGI. The CDR3 loop reads CASSLGDEQYF. The CDR3, as DNA: TGTGCCAGCAGCTTGGGGGACGAGCAGTACTTC.

The chain employs TRBV29-1 and TRBJ1-2; 7 bases align to TRBD1. The CDR3 runs to 12 residues. V lost 8 bases to trimming and J lost 4 bases; unmatched junction nucleotides: 7. Germline V lookup: CDR1 SQVTM, CDR2 ANQGSEA. The CDR3 DNA is TGCAGCACGATTGGGACAGTCTATGGCTACACCTTC. Translation: CSTIGTVYGYTF.

CDR3 amino acids: CASSSTSIDYGYTF. CDR3 in DNA: TGTGCCAGCAGCTCGACATCGATTGACTATGGCTACACCTTC. The gene calls are TRBV5-6 and TRBJ1-2; D uncertain. CDR1 and CDR2 (germline): SGHDT, YYEEEE. With 3 bases removed from V and 3 bases from J, the gap between germline ends came to 12 bases. The CDR3 length is 14 residues. Together with reference TRBV5-6 and TRBJ1-2, the CDR3 gives the full variable domain: DAGVTQSPTHLIKTRGQQVTLRCSPKSGHDTVSWYQQALGQGPQFIFQYYEEEERQRGNFPDRFSGHQFPNYSSELNVNALLLGDSALYLCASSSTSIDYGYTFGSGTRLTVV.

The sample holds a few counts of this clone. The rearrangement uses TRBV7-3 and TRBJ2-5, with D perhaps TRBD1 or TRBD2 (5 bases each). The germline V gene has CDR1 SGHTA and CDR2 FQGTGA. This CDR3 has 12 amino acids. The germline V and J ends were trimmed by 6 bases and 10 bases, with 15 bases remaining between them. The CDR3 here is CASSLDGGIQYF. The CDR3 DNA reads as TGTGCCAGCAGTCTTGATGGGGGAATCCAGTACTTC.

This clone was found once. The CDR3 nucleotides read TGTGCCAGCTGCCTCTTTGATGGCTACACCTTC. Its protein is CASCLFDGYTF. The rearrangement uses TRBV2 and TRBJ1-2; D is uncertain. This CDR3 is built from 11 residues. Per the germline V gene, CDR1 is SNHLY and CDR2 is FYNNEI. The germline V and J ends were trimmed by 8 bases and 6 bases, with 10 bases remaining between them.

J is TRBJ2-7 and V is TRBV6-5, with 9 positions matching TRBD1. CDR3 length: 14 amino acids. Germline loops: CDR1 MNHEY, CDR2 SVGAGI. After removal of 6 bases from V and 1 base from J, the junction contained 4 bases not matched to a gene. The CDR3 is CASSPGQGSYEQYF. CDR3 in DNA: TGTGCCAGCAGCCCGGGACAGGGTTCCTACGAGCAGTACTTC.